This TCR beta chain came from a study of regulatory T cells in long-lasting Graves disease. Study-level findings and limits: Accuracy was perhaps lowered by the small sample size. Favored gene segments in persistent disease were TRBV28, TRBJ1-2 and TRBJ2-5. Whereas new patients shared 966 public clonotypes, persistent patients shared more, at a few thousand.

The germline V gene has CDR1 MDHEN and CDR2 SYDVKM. This CDR3 is built from 14 residues. V lost 1 base, J lost 7 bases, and 14 bases lay in between. This clonotype came up many times. The target antigen is unknown. CDR3-region Arm-PCR and iRepertoire HTBI primers produced the TCR beta libraries. TCRdb re-called the multiplex PCR reads through MiXCR, storing one row per CDR3 protein. Among about 430,000 distinct CDR3 sequences listed, around 23% were seen once. Time point: persistent/refractory GD, antithyroid drugs over 5 years with positive TRAb. RNA from PBMCs was the source of the TCR library. The input for sequencing was peripheral blood mononuclear cells (PBMCs), taken when the disease was refractory, from a patient treated with antithyroid drugs. The chain recombines TRBV28 with TRBJ2-7, with D possibly being TRBD1 (6 bases). This TCR was recovered from a female donor with Graves disease. CDR3 bases: TGTGCCAGCAGTTTATCCACAGGGCCTATTGAGCAGTACTTC. Amino acid sequence: CASSLSTGPIEQYF. The variable domain in full, completed from reference TRBV28 and TRBJ2-7, reads DVKVTQSSRYLVKRTGEKVFLECVQDMDHENMFWYRQDPGLGLRLIYFSYDVKMKEKGDIPEGYSVSREKKERFSLILESASTNQTSMYLCASSLSTGPIEQYFGPGTRLTVT.